Shown below are 20 T cell receptor beta chains from a single sample sequenced in a study of blood T cell repertoires in COVID-19. Libraries were prepared by immunoSEQ multiplex PCR; TCRdb keeps only in-frame clonotypes and omits some of them. The sample holds about 80,000 clones; about four fifths are singletons and the top ten take 35% to 40%. Sequenced input: peripheral blood. These receptor sequences come from a woman in her seventies with acute or convalescent COVID-19.

The rearrangement links TRBV2 to TRBJ2-3, with a weak D call TRBD2 (5 bases). V was shortened by 8 bases and J by 5 bases, with 20 bases between the two germline ends. This CDR3 has 15 amino acids. The germline V gene encodes CDR1 SNHLY and CDR2 FYNNEI. Written as DNA, the CDR3 is TGTGCCAGCCTCGGGCCTTGGAGGAGCGGAGATACGCAGTATTTT. Protein sequence: CASLGPWRSGDTQYF.

J is TRBJ2-7 and V is TRBV11-2, with D unclear. The CDR3 is 13 amino acids. Germline values: CDR1 SGHAT, CDR2 FQNNGV. The germline V and J ends were trimmed by 0 bases and 2 bases, with 5 bases remaining between them. The CDR3 sequence is CASSLDQTYEQYF. DNA for the CDR3: TGTGCCAGCAGCTTAGATCAAACCTACGAGCAGTACTTC.

V is TRBV5-6 and J is TRBJ2-7; possible D gene TRBD2, 5 bases. The V and J ends lost 0 bases and 0 bases respectively, with 13 bases between them. Per germline, CDR1 SGHDT and CDR2 YYEEEE. This CDR3 region has 16 residues. CDR3 DNA sequence: TGTGCCAGCAGCTTGGCCGGCGGGCGAAGCTCCTACGAGCAGTACTTC. This sequence encodes CASSLAGGRSSYEQYF.

The count of this clone is one. The CDR3 DNA reads TGTGCCAGCAGTTTAACAGGAGTTGGCTACACCTTC. Translation: CASSLTGVGYTF. The chain has TRBV7-2 and TRBJ1-2; D possibly corresponds to TRBD1 (5 bases). From germline, CDR1 is SGHTA and CDR2 FQGNSA. The CDR3 runs 12 residues. Trimming removed 6 bases from V and 7 bases from J, with 12 bases in between.

The chain couples TRBV12-5 to TRBJ2-7; TRBD1 agrees at 8 bases. J lost 7 bases, V lost 3 bases, and 11 bases had no gene match. CDR3 length: 15 residues. CDR1 is LGHNT, CDR2 FRNRAP, per germline. DNA of the CDR3: TGTGCTAGTGGTTTCGCCGGACAGGGAATAGTGGAGCAGTACTTC. Amino acid sequence: CASGFAGQGIVEQYF.

This chain joins TRBV11-3 and TRBJ2-3; D call uncertain. V was cut by 6 bases and J by 3 bases, with 19 bases left in between. From germline, CDR1 is SGHNT and CDR2 YENEEA. The CDR3 is made up of 16 amino acids. DNA of the CDR3: TGTGCCAGCAGTACAAACACACCGTCAGGAACAGATACGCAGTATTTT. It encodes CASSTNTPSGTDTQYF.

This chain links TRBV6-6 with TRBJ1-4, with TRBD1 matching 10 bases. CDR3 size: 14 residues. Trimming at V came to 5 bases and at J to 5 bases, leaving 2 bases not matched to a gene. Germline assignment: CDR1 MNHNY and CDR2 SVGAGI (reference sequence). CDR3 sequence (DNA): TGTGCCAGCAGTCAGACAGGGGGCAATGAAAAACTGTTTTTT. Translation: CASSQTGGNEKLFF.

The V gene is TRBV4-1, the J gene TRBJ2-2, with D possibly being TRBD2 (6 bases). Trimming pared 4 bases from V and 4 bases from J, leaving 19 bases between. This CDR3 contains 17 residues. CDR1 MGHRA and CDR2 YSYEKL come from the germline V gene. The CDR3, as DNA: TGCGCCAGCAGCCTAAATCGGGCTAGCGAGAGCACCGGGGAGCTGTTTTTT. It specifies CASSLNRASESTGELFF.

The gene calls are TRBV9 and TRBJ2-6; unclear D gene. CDR1 and CDR2 (germline): SGDLS, YYNGEE. This CDR3 comprises 18 residues. V was shortened by 0 bases and J by 0 bases, with 13 bases between the two germline ends. The CDR3 coding sequence is TGTGCCAGCAGCGTAGTTGATGGAGCTTACTCTGGGGCCAACGTCCTGACTTTC. It is translated as CASSVVDGAYSGANVLTF.

The chain recombines TRBV19 with TRBJ1-1, with 8 bases identical to TRBD1. After removal of 6 bases from V and 8 bases from J, the junction contained 11 bases not matched to a gene. The CDR3 covers 14 residues. Germline V gene sequence: CDR1 LNHDA, CDR2 SQIVND (reference sequence). The CDR3 DNA reads as TGTGCCAGTAGCCCGGGACAGGTCAGTCTGGAAGCTTTCTTT. Encoded protein: CASSPGQVSLEAFF.

The rearrangement links TRBV6-5 to TRBJ2-3, with 8 bases aligning to TRBD1. Germline V gene lookup returns CDR1 MNHEY and CDR2 SVGAGI. This CDR3 has 14 residues. The trim removed 10 bases at V and 1 base at J, leaving 7 bases unmatched. The CDR3 sequence: CATRAGGGTDTQYF. The DNA of the CDR3 is TGTGCCACAAGGGCAGGGGGCGGCACAGATACGCAGTATTTT.

The CDR3 DNA reads as TGTGCCAGCAGCTCCGGACAAAGTACTCCCACCGGGGAGCTGTTTTTT. It specifies CASSSGQSTPTGELFF. This chain links TRBV14 with TRBJ2-2; D is possibly TRBD1 (5 bases). V was trimmed by 5 bases and J by 4 bases, leaving 17 bases between them. The germline gives CDR1 SGHDN, CDR2 FVKESK. The length of the CDR3 is 16 residues.

CDR3 DNA: TGTGCCAGCAGCCTCGGACTAGCAGACTACAATGAGCAGTTCTTC. Translated: CASSLGLADYNEQFF. V and J are TRBV3-1 (or the pseudogene TRBV3-2) and TRBJ2-1; TRBD2 agrees at 8 bases. The CDR3 length is 15 residues. Trimming removed 4 bases from V and 3 bases from J; junction bases left unmatched: 5. Germline assignment: CDR1 LGHDT and CDR2 YNNKEL (reference sequence).

The chain uses TRBV4-1 and TRBJ1-5, with a possible D match to TRBD1 (6 bases). The germline V and J ends were trimmed by 2 bases and 3 bases, with 14 bases remaining between them. The germline V gene has CDR1 MGHRA and CDR2 YSYEKL. The CDR3 consists of 16 residues. The CDR3 region is CASSQSTGANNQPQHF. The CDR3 bases are TGCGCCAGCAGCCAATCGACAGGAGCTAACAATCAGCCCCAGCATTTT.

The genes are TRBV5-1 and TRBJ1-4; 7 positions agree with TRBD1. The CDR3 contains 14 residues. Germline CDR1 reads SGHRS; CDR2 reads YFSETQ. V gave up 3 bases and J gave up 6 bases; unmatched junction bases: 5. The CDR3 here is CASSSGQIDEKLFF. As DNA, the CDR3 is TGCGCCAGCAGCTCGGGACAGATCGATGAAAAACTGTTTTTT.

The gene calls are TRBV6-1 and TRBJ2-1; 7 nucleotides line up with TRBD2. CDR3 length: 17 residues. CDR1 is MNHNS and CDR2 is SASEGT in the germline V gene. The V segment lost 1 base and the J segment 2 bases; nucleotides outside the gene matches: 8. The CDR3 sequence is CASSEVWSGVAYNEQFF. In nucleotides, the CDR3 is TGTGCCAGCAGTGAAGTGTGGAGCGGGGTGGCCTACAATGAGCAGTTCTTC.

The gene calls are TRBV2 and TRBJ2-1; D remains ambiguous. This CDR3 is built from 13 residues. CDR1 and CDR2 (germline): SNHLY, FYNNEI. V lost 6 bases to trimming and J lost 9 bases, with 15 bases between them. CDR3: CASSPLIAGEQFF. CDR3 DNA sequence: TGTGCCAGCAGCCCCCTCATAGCTGGTGAGCAGTTCTTC.

CDR3 sequence (DNA): TGTGCCAGCAGCCAAAGAGGGTTGGGCTATTCACCCCTCCACTTT. This codes for CASSQRGLGYSPLHF. This sequence joins TRBV9 and TRBJ1-6, with D unclear. The CDR3 length is 15 residues. Germline-derived CDR1 and CDR2 are SGDLS and YYNGEE. Trimming left V 4 bases short and J 8 bases short, with 16 bases between.

The rearrangement links TRBV2 to TRBJ2-7, with D hard to call. Looked up from germline, CDR1 is SNHLY and CDR2 is FYNNEI. The V end was cut by 4 bases, the J end by 4 bases, with 8 bases between. The CDR3 length is 12 residues. The CDR3: CASSAGGYEQYF. The CDR3 coding sequence is TGTGCCAGCAGTGCGGGTGGTTACGAGCAGTACTTC.

The chain uses TRBV10-3 and TRBJ2-7, with 7 bases lining up with TRBD2. The CDR3 is 15 amino acids. Germline V lookup: CDR1 ENHRY, CDR2 SYGVKD. V shed 2 bases, J shed 5 bases, and the junction held 9 bases outside the gene matches. CDR3 in amino acids: CAISEREAPYDEQYF. The CDR3 DNA follows: TGTGCCATCAGTGAGCGGGAGGCCCCCTACGACGAGCAGTACTTC.